The 29 T cell receptor beta chains reported below all come from one sample, sequenced in a study of blood T cell repertoires in COVID-19. Repertoires were generated with immunoSEQ multiplex PCR, while TCRdb's copy carries only in-frame clones and drops some. The sample consists of around 230,000 clones, over 80% of them appearing once. Sample: peripheral blood. These receptors came from a man aged 40-50 years with acute or convalescent COVID-19.

This clone is a singleton in its sample. This sample also contains other DNA sequences that code for the same CDR3. The chain has TRBV4-3 and TRBJ1-1; 9 bases align to TRBD1. Germline V gene data show CDR1 as LGHNA and CDR2 as YSLEER. The CDR3 has 14 amino acids. The V gene end was trimmed by 4 bases and the J gene end by 1 base; junction bases not matched to a gene: 1. For the CDR3, the DNA is TGCGCCAGCAGCCGGGGACAGGGGAACACTGAAGCTTTCTTT. Translation gives CASSRGQGNTEAFF.

This clone has just a few counts. This chain uses TRBV6-4 with TRBJ2-2, with 11 bases that match TRBD2. This CDR3 has 15 amino acids. With V trimmed by 4 bases and J by 6 bases, 4 bases remained unmatched. CDR1 and CDR2 from the germline V gene are MRHNA and SNTAGT. The CDR3 protein is CASSVLAGDAGELFF. The CDR3 nucleotides are TGTGCCAGCAGTGTACTAGCGGGAGATGCCGGGGAGCTGTTTTTT.

For this clone: Other DNA sequences in the sample encode the same CDR3. V usage is TRBV18 and J usage is TRBJ2-1; no definite D call. V was shortened by 5 bases and J by 0 bases, with 5 bases between the two germline ends. The CDR3 extends over 13 amino acids. Germline CDR1 and CDR2: KGHSH and LQKENI. CDR3 protein: CASSTSSYNEQFF. CDR3 nucleotides: TGTGCCAGCTCAACGAGCTCCTACAATGAGCAGTTCTTC.

This chain connects TRBV29-1 to TRBJ2-7; 7 bases are a match to TRBD2. The CDR3 covers 11 residues. The V gene's germline CDR1 is SQVTM and CDR2 ANQGSEA. The ends lost 4 bases at V and 6 bases at J; junction bases unmatched: 3. CDR3 region: CSVGQRGEQYF. CDR3 sequence (DNA): TGCAGCGTTGGGCAGCGGGGCGAGCAGTACTTC.

This clone was picked up many times. The chain is built from TRBV7-8 and TRBJ2-2, with TRBD1 matching over 8 bases. V dropped 6 bases and J dropped 7; count of bases not matched to a gene: 13. This CDR3 has 16 residues. Germline V gene data show CDR1 as SGHVS and CDR2 as FQNEAQ. The CDR3 bases are TGTGCCAGCAGGTCGCAGGGGGCAATCCCTATCGGGGAGCTGTTTTTT. Protein sequence: CASRSQGAIPIGELFF.

The chain is built from TRBV3-1 (or the pseudogene TRBV3-2) and TRBJ1-6; no definite D call. The V gene lost 0 bases and the J gene lost 10 bases, with 13 bases spanning the gap. The CDR3 sequence is 15 residues long. Germline CDR1 and CDR2: LGHDT and YNNKEL (reference sequence). The CDR3 reads CASSQDRTPESPLHF. For the CDR3, the DNA is TGTGCCAGCAGCCAAGACAGAACACCCGAATCACCCCTCCACTTT.

The rearrangement uses TRBV2 and TRBJ2-3; weak D call: TRBD1 (6 bases). Germline assignment: CDR1 SNHLY and CDR2 FYNNEI. The V and J ends lost 5 bases and 2 bases respectively, with 14 bases between them. This CDR3 contains 15 residues. The chain's CDR3 is CASSWSGELTDTQYF. The CDR3 DNA follows: TGTGCCAGCAGTTGGTCAGGGGAGCTCACAGATACGCAGTATTTT.

This clone was found a few times. The chain is built from TRBV7-9 and TRBJ1-5, with D uncertain. V shed 3 bases and J shed 7 bases, with 13 bases lying between them. The germline V gene has CDR1 SEHNR and CDR2 FQNEAQ (reference sequence). CDR3 length equals 14 residues. The CDR3 sequence is CASSFNEPGQPQHF. CDR3 DNA sequence: TGTGCCAGCAGCTTTAATGAACCAGGCCAGCCCCAGCATTTT.

The chain carries TRBV2 and TRBJ1-2, with 8 bases fitting TRBD1. This CDR3 region has 13 residues. The junction had 5 bases not matched to a gene; V was cut back by 6 bases and J by 5 bases. Germline values: CDR1 SNHLY, CDR2 FYNNEI. CDR3 DNA sequence: TGTGCCAGCAGCCCGGGACAGGAGTATGGCTACACCTTC. This sequence encodes CASSPGQEYGYTF.

This chain connects TRBV25-1 to TRBJ2-1; D gene uncertain. Germline CDR1 MGHDK, CDR2 SYGVNS. The CDR3 consists of 16 residues. V lost 3 bases to trimming and J lost 1 base, with 13 bases between them. DNA of the CDR3: TGTGCCAGCAGTGATAACCAGGCTAAGTCCTACAATGAGCAGTTCTTC. Its protein is CASSDNQAKSYNEQFF.

The V and J genes are TRBV7-3 and TRBJ2-7; the match to TRBD1 covers 10 bases. The CDR3 totals 15 residues. The V and J ends lost 6 bases and 4 bases, in that order; junction bases with no gene match: 9. The germline CDR1 and CDR2 sequences are SGHTA and FQGTGA. The CDR3 loop is CASSLSPGQGYEQYF. CDR3 in DNA: TGTGCCAGCAGTCTCTCCCCGGGACAGGGGTACGAGCAGTACTTC. The whole variable domain, filled in from reference TRBV7-3 and TRBJ2-7, reads GAGVSQTPSNKVTEKGKYVELRCDPISGHTALYWYRQSLGQGPEFLIYFQGTGAADDSGLPNDRFFAVRPEGSVSTLKIQRTERGDSAVYLCASSLSPGQGYEQYFGPGTRLTVT.

The chain is built from TRBV12-3 or TRBV12-4 and TRBJ1-2, with TRBD1 identical over 11 bases. This CDR3 has 12 amino acids. V lost 6 bases and J lost 10; bases outside the gene matches: 4. The CDR3 region is CASSRGQGAYTF. For the CDR3, the DNA is TGTGCCAGCAGCCGAGGACAGGGGGCCTACACCTTC.

In its sample, this clone was seen once. This chain uses TRBV27 with TRBJ2-1; 12 nucleotides align to TRBD1. The J segment lost 4 bases and the V segment lost 5 bases, leaving 12 bases of the junction unmatched. This CDR3 spans 18 amino acids. The germline CDR1 and CDR2 sequences are MNHEY and SMNVEV (reference sequence). The CDR3 sequence: CASSPEGGTGGDYNEQFF. As DNA, the CDR3 is TGTGCCAGCAGTCCAGAGGGTGGGACAGGGGGCGATTACAATGAGCAGTTCTTC.

This rearrangement joins TRBV7-7 to TRBJ1-5; D ambiguous. The CDR3 extends over 13 amino acids. Looked up from germline, CDR1 is SSHAT and CDR2 is FNYEAQ (reference sequence). The V gene lost 5 bases and the J gene lost 5 bases, with 10 bases spanning the gap. This chain's CDR3 is CASSPNVDQPQHF. The CDR3 coding sequence is TGTGCCAGCAGCCCTAACGTGGATCAGCCCCAGCATTTT.

V and J are TRBV5-6 and TRBJ2-6; no clear D gene. Germline V gene data show CDR1 as SGHDT and CDR2 as YYEEEE. CDR3 length: 14 amino acids. Trimming took 2 bases from V and 6 from J, leaving 9 bases between them. For the CDR3, the DNA is TGTGCCAGCAGCTTTGGGCGCCTGGCCAACGTCCTGACTTTC. Amino acids: CASSFGRLANVLTF.

This clone was observed once. The chain links TRBV10-3 to TRBJ2-3; TRBD2 agrees at 10 bases. The V segment lost 0 bases and the J segment 5 bases; nucleotides outside the gene matches: 8. The CDR3 is made up of 17 amino acids. Per germline, CDR1 ENHRY and CDR2 SYGVKD. CDR3 protein: CAISESSLAGVGDTQYF. The CDR3 nucleotides are TGTGCCATCAGTGAGTCGAGCCTAGCGGGAGTCGGAGATACGCAGTATTTT.

The genes are TRBV7-8 and TRBJ1-6, with TRBD1 identical over 8 bases. V lost 1 base to trimming and J lost 9 bases; unmatched junction nucleotides: 2. CDR3 length: 14 residues. Germline CDR1 is SGHVS and CDR2 is FQNEAQ. The CDR3 sequence: CASSLDRGSSPLHF. In DNA form, the CDR3 reads TGTGCCAGCAGCTTAGACAGGGGGAGTTCACCCCTCCACTTT. Combining the CDR3 with reference TRBV7-8 and TRBJ1-6 gives the whole variable domain GAGVSQSPRYKVAKRGQDVALRCDPISGHVSLFWYQQALGQGPEFLTYFQNEAQLDKSGLPSDRFFAERPEGSVSTLKIQRTQQEDSAVYLCASSLDRGSSPLHFGNGTRLTVT.

This rearrangement joins TRBV6-5 to TRBJ1-5; D gene ambiguous. Looked up from germline, CDR1 is MNHEY and CDR2 is SVGAGI. V was cut by 9 bases and J by 4 bases, with 10 bases left in between. This CDR3 contains 12 residues. CDR3 coding DNA: TGTGCCAGTCACGACTGGAATCAGCCCCAGCATTTT. Translation gives CASHDWNQPQHF.

This clone appeared a single time. The chain has TRBV14 and TRBJ2-5; no clear D gene. Trimming cost V 1 base and J 1 base, with 10 bases left between them. CDR1 and CDR2 (germline): SGHDN, FVKESK. CDR3 length equals 15 residues. The CDR3, as DNA: TGTGCCAGCAGCCAAGTGCACGGTTTCCAAGAGACCCAGTACTTC. Residues: CASSQVHGFQETQYF. The full variable domain, in which reference TRBV14 and TRBJ2-5 provide the parts outside the CDR3, is EAGVTQFPSHSVIEKGQTVTLRCDPISGHDNLYWYRRVMGKEIKFLLHFVKESKQDESGMPNNRFLAERTGGTYSTLKVQPAELEDSGVYFCASSQVHGFQETQYFGPGTRLLVL.

This clone was picked up one time. The chain combines TRBV9 with TRBJ2-7; 7 bases map to TRBD2. This CDR3 is 16 amino acids long. V trimming: 4 bases; J trimming: 2 bases; junction bases outside the gene matches: 12. CDR1 SGDLS and CDR2 YYNGEE come from the germline V gene. CDR3 DNA: TGTGCCAGCAGCCCTACTCTAGCGGATCTTCCCTACGAGCAGTACTTC. Its protein product is CASSPTLADLPYEQYF.

The rearrangement uses TRBV4-1 and TRBJ1-4, with 7 nucleotides matching TRBD1. Germline V gives CDR1 MGHRA, CDR2 YSYEKL. The CDR3 consists of 15 residues. With V trimmed by 0 bases and J by 4 bases, 2 bases remained unmatched. CDR3 nucleotides: TGCGCCAGCAGCCAAGAATGGGACAGTAATGAAAAACTGTTTTTT. This gives the protein CASSQEWDSNEKLFF.

V is TRBV19 and J is TRBJ1-2; 9 positions agree with TRBD1. The CDR3 totals 17 residues. Germline trimming cut 6 bases from V and 1 base from J; bases unmatched to any gene: 12. CDR1 LNHDA and CDR2 SQIVND come from the germline V gene (reference sequence). In DNA form, the CDR3 reads TGTGCCAGTAGCGCCCCGGACAGGGGCCGGGATAACTATGGCTACACCTTC. Translated: CASSAPDRGRDNYGYTF.

The rearrangement uses TRBV18 and TRBJ2-6; 11 bases agree with TRBD1. The CDR3 sequence is 19 residues long. Trimming removed 6 bases from V and 0 bases from J; junction bases left unmatched: 10. The germline V gene encodes CDR1 KGHSH and CDR2 LQKENI. The CDR3 sequence is CASSTNSGTGGSGANVLTF. CDR3 DNA sequence: TGTGCCAGCTCCACGAACTCCGGGACAGGGGGCTCTGGGGCCAACGTCCTGACTTTC.

The V call is TRBV2, the J call TRBJ1-4, with D maybe TRBD1 (5 bases). Per germline, CDR1 SNHLY and CDR2 FYNNEI. Trimming stripped 6 bases from V and 6 bases from J, with 14 bases between. This CDR3 is built from 14 residues. CDR3 region: CASRSDIPYEKLFF. The DNA for the CDR3 is TGTGCCAGCAGATCGGACATACCGTATGAAAAACTGTTTTTT.

The chain carries TRBV29-1 and TRBJ2-1, with 10 bases lining up with TRBD2. Germline V CDR1 and CDR2: SQVTM, ANQGSEA. The CDR3 length is 14 residues. The ends lost 4 bases at V and 4 bases at J; junction bases unmatched: 4. The CDR3 DNA reads TGCAGCGTTGGGACTAGCGGACTTTACAATGAGCAGTTCTTC. This sequence encodes CSVGTSGLYNEQFF.

The chain links TRBV19 to TRBJ2-7; maybe TRBD2 (5 bases). CDR3 length: 15 amino acids. Trimming took off 3 bases at V and 7 bases at J, with 19 bases between the two ends. Germline lookup yields CDR1 LNHDA and CDR2 SQIVND (reference sequence). The CDR3 DNA reads TGTGCCAGTAGTATTTATGCGGGTAGAGAAGCGGAGCAGTACTTC. This codes for CASSIYAGREAEQYF.

This sequence joins TRBV6-5 and TRBJ1-6, with D perhaps TRBD1 (6 bases). Germline loops: CDR1 MNHEY, CDR2 SVGAGI. There are 14 residues in the CDR3. V lost 1 base, J lost 10 bases, and 11 bases lay in between. DNA of the CDR3: TGTGCCAGCAGTTACTGGGGGGGCAGGTCACCCCTCCACTTT. It is translated as CASSYWGGRSPLHF.

V gene TRBV13 combines with J gene TRBJ2-3; 7 bases fit TRBD2. The V gene end was trimmed by 5 bases and the J gene end by 0 bases; junction bases not matched to a gene: 5. Germline V lookup: CDR1 PRHDT, CDR2 FYEKMQ (reference sequence). The length of the CDR3 is 15 residues. The CDR3 DNA follows: TGTGCCAGCAGCCTGGGGGGGGTTAGCACAGATACGCAGTATTTT. This encodes CASSLGGVSTDTQYF.

The chain couples TRBV6-5 to TRBJ1-5; the match to TRBD1 covers 7 bases. Germline loops: CDR1 MNHEY, CDR2 SVGAGI. V lost 8 bases to trimming and J lost 1 base; unmatched junction nucleotides: 2. The CDR3 spans 13 residues. In DNA form, the CDR3 reads TGTGCCAGCCAACAGGGGAGCAATCAGCCCCAGCATTTT. Its protein is CASQQGSNQPQHF.